This is a list of T cell receptor beta chains from one sample in a study of blood T cell repertoires in COVID-19. Some clones are missing from TCRdb's copy, which holds only in-frame ones; the method was immunoSEQ multiplex PCR. The table lists roughly 400,000 clones, 88% of them singletons, with roughly 2% in the top ten. The sample consisted of PBMCs or T cells enriched from blood (not recorded which). These receptors originate from a woman between 35 and 50 years old with acute COVID-19. Both conserved end residues are part of each CDR3. The order of the fields is V gene, J gene, D gene, clone size, CDR3 DNA, CDR3 protein. The D gene is left open where the match is weak. Size tells how often a clone was seen (once, few, many) or the class of an expanded clone, and some rows leave it out.

TRBV11-2,TRBJ2-2,NA,few,TGTGCCAGCAGCTTCTCGTACACCGGGGAGCTGTTTTTT,CASSFSYTGELFF
TRBV24-1,TRBJ2-1,TRBD1,NA,TGTGCCACCAGTGATTGGACAGGCCCTGAGCAGTTCTTC,CATSDWTGPEQFF
TRBV4-1,TRBJ1-1,TRBD1,NA,TGCGCCAGCAGCCTAGCCGTACAGGGGGCGGCTGAAGCTTTCTTT,CASSLAVQGAAEAFF
TRBV9,TRBJ1-1,NA,once,TGTGCCAGCAGCGTAGGTAATCTGAACACTGAAGCTTTCTTT,CASSVGNLNTEAFF
TRBV5-1,TRBJ2-6,NA,NA,TGCGCCAGCACCACTGACAGTCATGGGGCCAACGTCCTGACTTTC,CASTTDSHGANVLTF
TRBV12-5,TRBJ1-5,NA,NA,TGTGCTAGTGGACACGTGGCGGGGATTCAGCCCCAGCATTTT,CASGHVAGIQPQHF
TRBV11-2,TRBJ1-4,NA,once,TGTGCCAGCAACAACCTGGGGCCGATCTCTACTGAAAAACTGTTTTTT,CASNNLGPISTEKLFF
TRBV27,TRBJ1-1,TRBD1,once,TGTGCCAGCAGGCCGGGACAGGGGTTGAAGAACACTGAAGCTTTCTTT,CASRPGQGLKNTEAFF
TRBV19,TRBJ2-1,TRBD2,NA,TGTGCCAGTAGTACCCGCGGGCGGGGAGGGGTCAATGAGCAGTTCTTC,CASSTRGRGGVNEQFF
TRBV5-4,TRBJ2-3,TRBD1,NA,TGTGCCAGCAGCTTGTCTAGGGGGCCCGATACGCAGTATTTT,CASSLSRGPDTQYF
TRBV4-1,TRBJ1-2,NA,NA,TGCGCCAGCAGCCCCAACAGGGATTCCAGCTATGGCTACACCTTC,CASSPNRDSSYGYTF
TRBV2,TRBJ2-7,NA,NA,TGTGCCAGCAGGACCCGGACAAGGAGCTCCTACGAGCAGTACTTC,CASRTRTRSSYEQYF
TRBV7-8,TRBJ2-5,NA,NA,TGTGCCAGCAGCAGAGCTTGGGAGGAGACCCAGTACTTC,CASSRAWEETQYF
TRBV5-4,TRBJ2-5,TRBD1,NA,TGTGCCAGCAGCTTGGACTGGGGACAGGCTGAGACCCAGTACTTC,CASSLDWGQAETQYF
TRBV5-1,TRBJ2-2,NA,NA,TGCGCCAGCTCGAGAACCGGGGTGAACACCGGGGAGCTGTTTTTT,CASSRTGVNTGELFF
TRBV20-1,TRBJ2-5,NA,NA,TGCAGTGCTAGTCCATCGGTTCGGGCGGGGAAGCAAGAGACCCAGTACTTC,CSASPSVRAGKQETQYF
TRBV6-5,TRBJ1-6,NA,NA,TGTGCCAGCAGTTACAGACAGGAAATCCACTTT,CASSYRQEIHF
TRBV6-1,TRBJ1-5,NA,NA,TGTGCCAGCAGACCGGGACACCTTTCTCAGCCCCAGCATTTT,CASRPGHLSQPQHF
TRBV25-1,TRBJ1-6,TRBD1,once,TGTGCCAGCAGTGAACCGGGACAGGGTTGGTCACCCCTCCACTTT,CASSEPGQGWSPLHF
TRBV13,TRBJ1-6,NA,NA,TGTGCCAGCAGCTTAGGAGCACAGGGAAATTCACCCCTCCACTTT,CASSLGAQGNSPLHF
TRBV3-1/TRBV3-2,TRBJ2-5,TRBD1,NA,TGTGCCAGCAGCCCCGGGACAGGGTCGAGCCAAGAGACCCAGTACTTC,CASSPGTGSSQETQYF
TRBV3-1/TRBV3-2,TRBJ2-7,NA,NA,TGTGCCAGCAGCCCATCTACGTTGGAGCAGTACTTC,CASSPSTLEQYF
TRBV9,TRBJ1-2,TRBD1,NA,TGTGCCAGCAGCACGGGGACAGGGGGCTCTGGCTACACCTTC,CASSTGTGGSGYTF
TRBV9,TRBJ1-5,NA,NA,TGTGCCAGCAGCGTAGAAGCAGGGAATCAGCCCCAGCATTTT,CASSVEAGNQPQHF
TRBV29-1,TRBJ2-3,TRBD2,NA,TGCAGCGTTGCCCACAGGGGAGCGGGGGGACTAGATACGCAGTATTTT,CSVAHRGAGGLDTQYF
TRBV30,TRBJ2-5,NA,NA,TGTGCCCGTGGGGCTAACCAAGAGACCCAGTACTTC,CARGANQETQYF
TRBV13,TRBJ2-5,TRBD2,once,TGTGCCAGCAGCCCCCGACTAGCGGGCCGCCAAGAGACCCAGTACTTC,CASSPRLAGRQETQYF
TRBV19,TRBJ1-2,NA,NA,TGTGCCAGTAGTATAGGGACAGAGAACTATGGCTACACCTTC,CASSIGTENYGYTF
TRBV7-9,TRBJ1-2,TRBD1,NA,TGTGCCAGCAGTCCGACAGGGGGCGAAATACCTGGCTACACCTTC,CASSPTGGEIPGYTF
TRBV2,TRBJ2-3,TRBD2,NA,TGTGCCAGCAGTTCGCCTCACACGACCGGGACTAGCGGTACAGATACGCAGTATTTT,CASSSPHTTGTSGTDTQYF
TRBV7-9,TRBJ2-6,NA,NA,TGTGCCAGCAGCTACGATAGGGGCGCTGGGGCCAACGTCCTGACTTTC,CASSYDRGAGANVLTF
TRBV29-1,TRBJ1-3,NA,NA,TGCAGCGTTGAAGATCGCAGGATCTCTGGAAACACCATATATTTT,CSVEDRRISGNTIYF
TRBV5-4,TRBJ1-1,NA,NA,TGTGCCAGCAGCGCGGACCTAGCCACTGAAGCTTTCTTT,CASSADLATEAFF
TRBV4-1,TRBJ1-6,NA,NA,TGCGCCAGCAGCCAAGGGGCTGGTGATAATTCACCCCTCCACTTT,CASSQGAGDNSPLHF
TRBV6-6,TRBJ2-3,TRBD2,NA,TGTGCCAGCAGTCCCTTTCATCCATCTCTACTAGCGGGTCATACAGATACGCAGTATTTT,CASSPFHPSLLAGHTDTQYF
TRBV18,TRBJ1-1,NA,NA,TGTGCCAGCTCAACGACAGGACAAAACACTGAAGCTTTCTTT,CASSTTGQNTEAFF
TRBV11-2,TRBJ2-3,NA,NA,TGTGCCAGCAGCTTCAGGGGCAACACAGATACGCAGTATTTT,CASSFRGNTDTQYF
TRBV9,TRBJ1-5,NA,NA,TGTGCCAGCAGCGTGCGGTGTTGGGTCGGCAGCGTGCAGGGGAATCAGCCCCAGCATTTT,CASSVRCWVGSVQGNQPQHF
TRBV29-1,TRBJ2-2,NA,NA,TGCAGCGTTGAATCTAGTCCCGGGGAGCTGTTTTTT,CSVESSPGELFF
TRBV11-3,TRBJ2-3,TRBD2,NA,TGTGCCAGCAGCCGCGGACTAGTCACAGATACGCAGTATTTT,CASSRGLVTDTQYF
TRBV5-4,TRBJ2-5,TRBD1,NA,TGTGCCAGCAGCGCAGGACAGGGACCCCAAGAGACCCAGTACTTC,CASSAGQGPQETQYF
TRBV18,TRBJ2-4,NA,NA,TGTGCCAGCTCTAGGACAGAGGGCATAGCCAAAAACATTCAGTACTTC,CASSRTEGIAKNIQYF
TRBV10-1,TRBJ2-2,TRBD2,NA,TGCGCCAGCAGTTCCGGGACTAGCGGGGGAAGGGAGCTGTTTTTT,CASSSGTSGGRELFF
TRBV3-1/TRBV3-2,TRBJ2-1,TRBD2,NA,TGTGCCAGCAGCCCACTCGTGGGACTAGCCCACAATGAGCAGTTCTTC,CASSPLVGLAHNEQFF
TRBV9,TRBJ2-3,NA,NA,TGTGCCAGCAGCGTAGCTGGGCGGGGAGGCACAGATACGCAGTATTTT,CASSVAGRGGTDTQYF
TRBV5-4,TRBJ1-6,TRBD1,few,TGTGCCAGCAGCGCCCGGGACAGCTATTCACCCCTCCACTTT,CASSARDSYSPLHF
TRBV11-2,TRBJ1-1,NA,NA,TGTGCCAGCCGCAGGGGATCAACTGAAGCTTTCTTT,CASRRGSTEAFF
TRBV12-3/TRBV12-4,TRBJ1-1,NA,NA,TGTGCCAGCCTCAGGGTAGTGGGCACTGAAGCTTTCTTT,CASLRVVGTEAFF